The 16 T cell receptor beta chains in this list originate from one sample, sequenced in a study of cytomegalovirus exposure and HLA in healthy donors. The primer mix had 60 Vbeta and 13 Jbeta primers. Sequencing was performed with immunoSEQ multiplex PCR; in TCRdb, only in-frame clones are kept and a portion is missing. Of approximately 95,000 clones in the sample, 81% were seen once. Sequencing was performed on PBMCs. The receptors were gathered from a woman in her 70s in good health and CMV-seropositive.

This chain connects TRBV7-2 to TRBJ2-7; 7 positions agree with TRBD2. V gave up 5 bases and J gave up 5 bases; unmatched junction bases: 6. Germline V gene data show CDR1 as SGHTA and CDR2 as FQGNSA. This CDR3 contains 13 residues. The CDR3 loop is CASSHPSGNEQYF. For the CDR3, the DNA is TGTGCCAGCAGCCACCCAAGCGGGAACGAGCAGTACTTC. Complete variable domain (other parts from reference TRBV7-2 and TRBJ2-7): GAGVSQSPSNKVTEKGKDVELRCDPISGHTALYWYRQSLGQGLEFLIYFQGNSAPDKSGLPSDRFSAERTGGSVSTLTIQRTQQEDSAVYLCASSHPSGNEQYFGPGTRLTVT.

The V gene is TRBV19, the J gene TRBJ2-1; 12 nucleotides agree with TRBD2. V trimming: 0 bases; J trimming: 1 base; junction bases outside the gene matches: 13. This CDR3 has 21 residues. The germline gives CDR1 LNHDA, CDR2 SQIVND (reference sequence). The CDR3 sequence is CASSIDWGLAGQVGSYNEQFF. CDR3 nucleotides: TGTGCCAGTAGTATAGACTGGGGACTAGCGGGCCAGGTGGGGTCCTACAATGAGCAGTTCTTC.

This clone showed up just a few times. V gene TRBV4-3 combines with J gene TRBJ1-1; no definite D call. Trimming removed 0 bases at V and 0 bases at J, with 8 bases between. CDR3 length: 15 amino acids. Germline V lookup: CDR1 LGHNA, CDR2 YSLEER. The CDR3: CASSQEWRMNTEAFF. In DNA, the CDR3 is TGCGCCAGCAGCCAAGAGTGGCGGATGAACACTGAAGCTTTCTTT.

The gene calls are TRBV6-6 and TRBJ2-2; perhaps TRBD1 as D (5 bases). This CDR3 region has 13 residues. From germline, CDR1 is MNHNY and CDR2 SVGAGI (reference sequence). Deletions cut 10 bases from V and 5 bases from J, with 14 bases between. The CDR3 sequence is CATKGPGTGELFF. CDR3 DNA: TGTGCCACCAAGGGGCCAGGGACCGGGGAGCTGTTTTTT.

The chain employs TRBV30 and TRBJ1-6; 8 positions agree with TRBD1. The V gene end was trimmed by 0 bases and the J gene end by 10 bases; junction bases not matched to a gene: 8. CDR3 length: 15 residues. Germline V lookup: CDR1 GTSNPN, CDR2 SVGIG (reference sequence). CDR3 sequence (DNA): TGTGCCTGGAGTGTACACCAGGGACAGGCCTCACCCCTCCACTTT. It yields the protein CAWSVHQGQASPLHF.

This clone showed up just a few times. The rearrangement uses TRBV10-3 and TRBJ2-6; D is possibly TRBD2 (6 bases). V was shortened by 4 bases and J by 2 bases, with 9 bases between the two germline ends. The germline V gene encodes CDR1 ENHRY and CDR2 SYGVKD. The CDR3 consists of 15 residues. The CDR3 bases are TGTGCCATCAGTGCTGCGGGGCCTGGGGCCAACGTCCTGACTTTC. This encodes CAISAAGPGANVLTF.

The rearrangement uses TRBV15 and TRBJ2-5, with D perhaps matching TRBD2 (6 bases). V was pared by 5 bases and J by 5 bases, with 18 bases between. This CDR3 contains 15 residues. Per the germline V gene, CDR1 is LNHNV and CDR2 is YYDKDF (reference sequence). CDR3 amino acids: CATSQEKGGGETQYF. The CDR3 nucleotides are TGTGCCACCAGCCAAGAGAAGGGTGGGGGGGAGACCCAGTACTTC.

The table lists this clone with a count of one. V gene TRBV7-9 combines with J gene TRBJ2-7; 12 nucleotides align to TRBD2. The germline CDR1 and CDR2 sequences are SEHNR and FQNEAQ (reference sequence). This CDR3 comprises 15 residues. V lost 5 bases, J lost 1 base, and 3 bases stayed unmatched. The CDR3 is CASSPTSGRSYEQYF. CDR3 DNA: TGTGCCAGCAGCCCGACTAGCGGGAGATCCTACGAGCAGTACTTC.

This clone turned up a few times. This chain joins TRBV6-6 and TRBJ1-2; TRBD1 might be the D (5 bases). Trimming took off 4 bases at V and 4 bases at J, with 10 bases between the two ends. CDR3 length: 13 amino acids. Germline lookup yields CDR1 MNHNY and CDR2 SVGAGI (reference sequence). The CDR3 loop is CASSSTGTYGYTF. CDR3 nucleotides: TGTGCCAGCAGTTCTACAGGAACCTATGGCTACACCTTC.

This clone was seen a handful of times. The rearrangement joins TRBV5-1 to TRBJ2-2; no firm D call. Germline loops: CDR1 SGHRS, CDR2 YFSETQ. The CDR3 is 14 amino acids. The V end was cut by 2 bases, the J end by 6 bases, with 11 bases between. As DNA, the CDR3 is TGCGCCAGCAGCTTAGGAGAGACCCCCGGGGAGCTGTTTTTT. Translating gives CASSLGETPGELFF.

This clone came up a few times. This chain connects TRBV11-2 to TRBJ1-2; TRBD1 aligns across 9 bases. The germline gives CDR1 SGHAT, CDR2 FQNNGV. The CDR3 totals 17 residues. J gave up 5 bases and V 5 bases, and 15 bases lay outside the gene matches. CDR3 amino acids: CASSPSPGQGKGYGYTF. The CDR3 DNA reads as TGTGCCAGCAGCCCCTCACCTGGACAGGGGAAGGGATATGGCTACACCTTC.

The rearrangement links TRBV4-3 to TRBJ2-2, with TRBD1 identical over 8 bases. Germline V gene data show CDR1 as LGHNA and CDR2 as YSLEER. The CDR3 runs 15 residues. V lost 1 base and J lost 6; bases outside the gene matches: 4. This CDR3 is CASSQGQGFPGELFF. CDR3 nucleotide sequence: TGCGCCAGCAGCCAAGGACAGGGGTTCCCCGGGGAGCTGTTTTTT.

This clone has just one count. The V call is TRBV7-6, the J call TRBJ2-7; 7 bases align to TRBD2. The V gene end was trimmed by 1 base and the J gene end by 2 bases; junction bases not matched to a gene: 8. The CDR3 has 16 residues. Germline V gives CDR1 SGHVS, CDR2 FNYEAQ. The CDR3 sequence: CASSLEVSSGPYEQYF. CDR3 nucleotides: TGTGCCAGCAGCTTAGAGGTCTCTAGCGGACCCTACGAGCAGTACTTC.

The J gene is TRBJ2-7, the V gene TRBV7-8, with D perhaps matching TRBD2 (6 bases). This CDR3 spans 15 amino acids. In germline, CDR1 is SGHVS, CDR2 FQNEAQ. The germline V and J ends were trimmed by 2 bases and 2 bases, with 13 bases remaining between them. CDR3 in amino acids: CASSLSGGTPYEQYF. CDR3 DNA: TGTGCCAGCAGCTTAAGTGGCGGGACCCCCTACGAGCAGTACTTC.

The chain combines TRBV5-1 with TRBJ2-5; 8 nucleotides align to TRBD2. V lost 4 bases, J lost 5 bases, and 7 bases stayed unmatched. The germline V gene has CDR1 SGHRS and CDR2 YFSETQ. The CDR3 sequence is 14 residues long. This CDR3 reads CASSQSGSEETQYF. The CDR3 nucleotides are TGCGCCAGCAGCCAAAGCGGGAGTGAGGAGACCCAGTACTTC.

J is TRBJ2-1 and V is TRBV19, with 7 bases matching TRBD2. This CDR3 is 15 amino acids long. The trim removed 1 base at V and 5 bases at J, leaving 5 bases unmatched. Germline CDR1 reads LNHDA; CDR2 reads SQIVND (reference sequence). CDR3: CASSIVAGVDNEQFF. In DNA, the CDR3 is TGTGCCAGTAGTATAGTTGCGGGAGTAGACAATGAGCAGTTCTTC.